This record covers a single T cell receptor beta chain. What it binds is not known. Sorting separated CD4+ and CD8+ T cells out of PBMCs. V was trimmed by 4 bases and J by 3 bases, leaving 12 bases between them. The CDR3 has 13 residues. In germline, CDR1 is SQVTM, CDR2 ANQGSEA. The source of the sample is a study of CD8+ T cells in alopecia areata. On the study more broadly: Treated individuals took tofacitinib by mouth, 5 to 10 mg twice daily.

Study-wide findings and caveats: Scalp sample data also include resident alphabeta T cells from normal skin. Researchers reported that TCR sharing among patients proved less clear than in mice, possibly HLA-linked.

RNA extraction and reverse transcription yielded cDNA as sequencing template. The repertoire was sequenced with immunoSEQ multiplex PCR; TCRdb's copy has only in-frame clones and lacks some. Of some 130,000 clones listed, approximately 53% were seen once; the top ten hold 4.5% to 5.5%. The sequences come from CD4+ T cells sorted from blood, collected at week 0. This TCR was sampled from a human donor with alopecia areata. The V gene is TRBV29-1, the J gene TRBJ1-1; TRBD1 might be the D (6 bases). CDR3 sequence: CSVVPDSYTEAFF. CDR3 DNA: TGCAGCGTTGTCCCGGACAGTTACACTGAAGCTTTCTTT. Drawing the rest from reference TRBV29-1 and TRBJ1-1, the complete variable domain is SAVISQKPSRDICQRGTSLTIQCQVDSQVTMMFWYRQQPGQSLTLIATANQGSEATYESGFVIDKFPISRPNLTFSTLTVSNMSPEDSSIYLCSVVPDSYTEAFFGQGTRLTVV.